This TCR beta chain was sequenced in a study of T cell clones after liver transplantation (dated by TCRdb to between 2018 and 2021). Context from the whole study: The samples were obtained from ITN030ST, a randomized trial that attempted immunosuppression withdrawal within 2 years after liver transplantation. Donor-reactive T cell clones were identified by TCRbeta sequencing after a pre-transplant mixed lymphocyte reaction and then tracked in post-transplant blood. The subjects received no induction therapy and were kept on standard immunosuppression until randomization at 12-24 months post-transplant. The studied cohort comprised 8 liver transplant recipients, 3 classified as tolerant and 5 as non-tolerant. Blood samples were collected pre-transplant, pre-randomization before withdrawal, and post-randomization after either complete withdrawal or failed withdrawal. Tolerance was defined as complete immunosuppression withdrawal for at least one year with no rise in liver enzymes beyond twice the upper limit of normal. Third party-reactive TCRbeta sequences were also identified from pre-transplant MLRs to serve as an antigen-independent comparator for donor-reactive sequences. Three of the eight recipients were HCV-positive; the others were transplanted for non-autoimmune, non-viral indications.

Paper-wide results and their limitations: Donor-reactive sequences decreased more than third party-reactive sequences, which suggests partial antigen-specific deletion that was not related to withdrawal success. Circulating donor-reactive CD4 TCRbeta sequences fell significantly post-transplant in most of the 8 subjects, irrespective of tolerance or HCV status. Low numbers of available donor cells limited the measurable donor-reactive repertoire in a couple of subjects. When repertoire turnover was accounted for, significantly reduced detection of donor-reactive sequences was found in 7 of 8 subjects for CD4 and in 8 of 8 subjects for CD8. Since no allograft tissue specimens were available, donor-reactive T cells may have migrated into the graft instead of being deleted. The conclusions were preliminary, being limited by small, heterogeneous patient numbers and by non-standardized post-transplant time points.

Unstimulated PBMCs, after thawing, were stained for CD3, CD4 and CD8 and then FACS-sorted into CD3+CD4+ and CD3+CD8+ populations. Each of the 8 studied subjects was randomized to immunosuppression withdrawal. The Qiagen DNeasy Blood and Tissue Kit was used for isolation of genomic DNA. On this clone: There is no known antigen for this receptor. Per-base qualities were not stored, and no clone one base away is much larger.

The CDR3 contains 14 residues, cysteine and phenylalanine counted. CDR3 DNA only is kept here, 42 bases in frame from base 1. For CDR1 and CDR2, the germline V gene lists MNHEY and SVGAGI. At the junction V is shortened by 6 bases and J by 1 base; bases outside the gene matches: 5. Frozen genomic DNA underwent high-throughput TCRbeta CDR3 sequencing by immunoSEQ, including PCR amplification, mapping, bias correction and internal controls. The authors' analysis ran thus. Only productive rearrangements were retained, with each unique TCRbeta sequence defined by its CDR3 nucleotide sequence together with its V and J gene. For classification of a sequence as donor-reactive, at least 5-fold expansion in CFSE-low cells relative to unstimulated pre-transplant cells and a frequency of at least 0.01% were required. Per-subject minimum frequency thresholds, based on the lowest-template unstimulated sample, ensured at least 90% detection power. Jensen-Shannon divergence between the top 1000 TCRbeta sequences post- versus pre-transplant served as the measure of repertoire turnover. Changes in detection of donor-reactive sequences were tested with two-sided Fisher's exact tests. TCRdb mirrors the immuneACCESS table, restricted to in-frame sequences. Some clones are absent from its copies; in checked studies, under half trace to an unresolved V gene, and the reason for the others is unknown. V, J and clone size are those of that table, while D and trimming were read from the DNA. The sample data list tens of thousands of clones, and 85% to 95% of these were observed just once. The ten largest clones represent roughly 0.98% of the sample.

Sequencing was performed on CD4+ T cells from blood, taken around 27 months after liver transplant. The rearranged chain carries TRBV6-5 and TRBJ1-1, and 7 junction bases match TRBD1. The clonotype was recovered from a human patient who received a liver transplant. Some T cells present after a transplant may be cells of the graft donor. Here is the DNA: TGTGCCAGCAGCCCAGACAGGGCGAACACTGAAGCTTTCTTT. Its translation reads: CASSPDRANTEAFF.